This TCR beta chain appears in the sequencing data of a study of regulatory T cells in long-lasting Graves disease. The CDR3 loop spans 15 amino acids. Germline V gene lookup returns CDR1 LGHNT and CDR2 FRNRAP. Germline trimming cut 1 base from V and 4 bases from J; bases unmatched to any gene: 1. Sequencing libraries for TCR beta were prepared with iRepertoire HTBI primers and Arm-PCR of CDR3 regions. TCRdb re-analysed the multiplex PCR reads in MiXCR, keeping a single row per CDR3 protein. The sample consists of 350,000 to 450,000 distinct CDR3 sequences, about 15% of them appearing once. This clonotype was detected only a few times. The time point was: newly diagnosed GD, antithyroid drugs for less than 3 months. Generation of the TCR library employed RNA extracted from PBMCs. This sample also appeared in a second study, on T cells in Graves' hyperthyroidism and ophthalmopathy. As that report states: Among thyroid clonotypes expanded above 0.001, most also appeared in blood.

This clonotype was sampled from a woman in her thirties with Graves disease. The V and J genes are TRBV12-5 and TRBJ2-1; TRBD2 agrees at 10 bases. Sequencing used peripheral blood mononuclear cells (PBMCs), obtained at new diagnosis, from a patient treated with antithyroid drugs. CDR3 bases: TGTGCTAGTGGTTTGGGGACTAGCGGTTACAATGAGCAGTTCTTC. As protein: CASGLGTSGYNEQFF. Variable domain in full (rest from reference TRBV12-5 and TRBJ2-1): DARVTQTPRHKVTEMGQEVTMRCQPILGHNTVFWYRQTMMQGLELLAYFRNRAPLDDSGMPKDRFSAEMPDATLATLKIQPSEPRDSAVYFCASGLGTSGYNEQFFGPGTRLTVL.